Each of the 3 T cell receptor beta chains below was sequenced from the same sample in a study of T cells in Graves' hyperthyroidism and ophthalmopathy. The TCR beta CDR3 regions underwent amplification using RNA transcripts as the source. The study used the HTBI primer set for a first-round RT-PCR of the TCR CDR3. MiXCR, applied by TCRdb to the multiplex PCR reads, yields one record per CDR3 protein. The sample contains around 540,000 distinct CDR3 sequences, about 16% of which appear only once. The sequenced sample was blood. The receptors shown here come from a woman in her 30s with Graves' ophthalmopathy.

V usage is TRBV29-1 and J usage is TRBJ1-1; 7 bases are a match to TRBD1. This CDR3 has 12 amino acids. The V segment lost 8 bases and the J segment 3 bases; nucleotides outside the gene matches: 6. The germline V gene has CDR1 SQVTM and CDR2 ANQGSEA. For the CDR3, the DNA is TGCAGCTTCTACGGGACAGACACTGAAGCTTTCTTT. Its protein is CSFYGTDTEAFF.

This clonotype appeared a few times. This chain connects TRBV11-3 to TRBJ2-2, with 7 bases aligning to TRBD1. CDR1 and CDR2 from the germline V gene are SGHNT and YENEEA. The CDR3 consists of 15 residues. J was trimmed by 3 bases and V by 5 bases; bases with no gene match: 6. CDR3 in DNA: TGTGCCAGCAGCCAACGGGACAGTTACACCGGGGAGCTGTTTTTT. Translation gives CASSQRDSYTGELFF.

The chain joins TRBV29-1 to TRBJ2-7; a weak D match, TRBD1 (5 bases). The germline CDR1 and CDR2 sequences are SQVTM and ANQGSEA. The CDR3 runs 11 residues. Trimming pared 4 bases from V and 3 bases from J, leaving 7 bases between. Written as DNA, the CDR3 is TGCAGCGTTGTGCAGGGCTACGAGCAGTACTTC. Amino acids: CSVVQGYEQYF.